This entry features one TCR beta chain sequence. Its antigen remains unknown. This entry belongs to a study of shared clonotypes between healthy human individuals. On the study more broadly: The study used three CD4 naive, three CD4 memory, two CD8 naive and one CD8 memory plate per donor.

Generated by immunoSEQ multiplex PCR, the TCRdb table keeps only in-frame clones and is missing some. The sample has 2 million to 2.5 million clones, approximately 93% seen once. Findings of the study overall: Roughly 5% of naive CD4 clonotypes were shared across several donors.

CDR1 SGHAT and CDR2 FQNNGV come from the germline V gene. The CDR3 spans 17 residues. The V segment lost 4 bases and the J segment 0 bases; nucleotides outside the gene matches: 9. The source of this sequence is a young man in good health. Some clones in this sample may be carry-over from other donors' samples. Material: naive CD4+ T cells from PBMCs. Regarding subset: CD45RA+ positively selected. The V call is TRBV11-2, the J call TRBJ2-3; 8 bases map to TRBD2. This CDR3 is CASSSRGGTKSTDTQYF. Written as DNA, the CDR3 is TGTGCCAGCAGCTCCCGGGGGGGGACAAAAAGCACAGATACGCAGTATTTT.